The clone carrying this TCR beta chain has more than one count but fewer than ten. The antigen is undetermined. The PCR employed 60 Vbeta primers together with 13 Jbeta primers. Assay: immunoSEQ multiplex PCR; the TCRdb copy retains only in-frame clones and omits some. The top ten hold 4.8% of the sample, which has roughly 120,000 clones, 65% to 75% seen once. V shed 3 bases and J shed 2 bases, with 13 bases lying between them. CDR3 length equals 14 residues. CDR1 is GTSNPN and CDR2 is SVGIG in the germline V gene (reference sequence). This entry comes from a study of cytomegalovirus exposure and HLA in healthy donors. Study findings and constraints: Overall, about 160 TCR beta chains were annotated as cytomegalovirus-associated. Within an earlier analysis, most TCR beta V segments proved productive either about 90% or about 30% of the time.

The source is a man in his thirties or forties in good health and CMV-seropositive. Sequenced: PBMCs. This chain links TRBV30 with TRBJ1-1; TRBD1 might be the D (6 bases). The CDR3 is CAWRGKGTNTEAFF. CDR3 in DNA: TGTGCCTGGAGGGGGAAAGGGACAAACACTGAAGCTTTCTTT.